This T cell receptor (beta chain) was captured by sequencing in a study of blood T cell repertoires in COVID-19. Whole-study context: COVID-19 samples from acute and convalescent phases originated in the United States, Italy and Spain. T cells, B-cell-depleted T cells, or PBMCs supplied cDNA or gDNA.

How the authors handled the data: Amplifying reference gene primers gave estimates of nucleated cell counts. Produced via immunoSEQ multiplex PCR; TCRdb's table is partial and in-frame only. V, J and clone size reflect that table, while D and trimming were determined from the DNA. The sample includes 120,000 or so clones, approximately 91% of them seen just once. After removal of 6 bases from V and 7 bases from J, the junction contained 10 bases not matched to a gene. Germline V CDR1 and CDR2: MDHEN, SYDVKM. The CDR3 is 14 residues long. The clonotype was recovered from a woman of 80 years or more with acute or convalescent COVID-19. V usage is TRBV28 and J usage is TRBJ1-1, with TRBD1 matching over 8 bases. What was sequenced was peripheral blood. The CDR3, as DNA: TGTGCCAGCAGGTCCAGGGGGCGCGTGGGTGAAGCTTTCTTT. It yields the protein CASRSRGRVGEAFF. Together with reference TRBV28 and TRBJ1-1, the CDR3 gives the full variable domain: DVKVTQSSRYLVKRTGEKVFLECVQDMDHENMFWYRQDPGLGLRLIYFSYDVKMKEKGDIPEGYSVSREKKERFSLILESASTNQTSMYLCASRSRGRVGEAFFGQGTRLTVV.